This is a list of T cell receptor beta chains from one sample in a study of read filtering for tumor transcriptome and immune sequencing. TCRdb itself ran the reads through MiXCR, one entry per CDR3 protein. The repertoire includes about 24,000 distinct CDR3 sequences, approximately 23% of them detected once, and 47% sits in the top ten. Sequencing was done on a sample of a population of CD138-negative cells sorted from bone marrow. These receptors all stem from a donor over 35 with multiple myeloma. Each CDR3 is given with its conserved first and last residue. Each record gives: J gene, V gene, D gene, clone size, CDR3 protein, CDR3 DNA. D genes are given only for firm matches. Rows may omit the clone size; those that give it use once, few, many or a size class.

J: TRBJ2-3
V: TRBV6-6
D: TRBD1
size: many
CDR3: CASSGGQGGTDTQYF
DNA: TGTGCCAGCTCCGGGGGACAGGGAGGCACAGATACGCAGTATTTT

J: TRBJ1-5
V: TRBV6-6
D: -
size: many
CDR3: CASSYVTGGGSNQPQHF
DNA: TGTGCCAGCAGTTACGTAACAGGCGGAGGTAGCAATCAGCCCCAGCATTTT

J: TRBJ2-5
V: TRBV18
D: -
size: many
CDR3: CASSPGQQETQYF
DNA: TGTGCCAGCTCACCTGGTCAGCAAGAGACCCAGTACTTC

J: TRBJ2-1
V: TRBV2
D: -
size: many
CDR3: CASSGGDSYNEQFF
DNA: TGTGCCAGCAGCGGGGGTGACTCCTACAATGAGCAGTTCTTC

J: TRBJ1-5
V: TRBV7-2
D: -
size: many
CDR3: CASSLAGDQPQHF
DNA: TGTGCCAGCAGCTTAGCGGGGGATCAGCCCCAGCATTTT

J: TRBJ1-1
V: TRBV7-2
D: TRBD1
size: -
CDR3: CASGFRDRVYTEAFF
DNA: TGTGCTAGCGGCTTCCGGGACAGGGTATACACTGAAGCTTTCTTT

J: TRBJ2-4
V: TRBV11-2
D: TRBD1
size: -
CDR3: CASSLAPTGTENIQYF
DNA: TGTGCCAGCAGCTTAGCCCCGACAGGGACCGAAAACATTCAGTACTTC

J: TRBJ2-4
V: TRBV11-2
D: -
size: many
CDR3: CASSFLPGGNIQYF
DNA: TGTGCCAGCAGCTTTTTGCCTGGAGGTAACATTCAGTACTTC

J: TRBJ2-3
V: TRBV20-1
D: TRBD2
size: -
CDR3: CSGTSGDFTDTQYF
DNA: TGCAGTGGGACTAGCGGGGACTTCACAGATACGCAGTATTTT

J: TRBJ2-2
V: TRBV10-3
D: TRBD2
size: many
CDR3: CAISDSGGDTGELFF
DNA: TGTGCCATCAGTGATAGCGGGGGTGACACCGGGGAGCTGTTTTTT

J: TRBJ1-2
V: TRBV5-4
D: -
size: -
CDR3: CASTGRGVWGYTF
DNA: TGTGCCAGCACCGGAAGGGGGGTATGGGGCTACACCTTC

J: TRBJ2-3
V: TRBV18
D: -
size: many
CDR3: CASSPDSTDTQYF
DNA: TGTGCCAGCTCACCAGACAGCACAGATACGCAGTATTTT

J: TRBJ1-1
V: TRBV7-2
D: -
size: many
CDR3: CASSLEFRENTEAFF
DNA: TGTGCCAGCAGCTTAGAATTCAGGGAGAACACTGAAGCTTTCTTT

J: TRBJ2-7
V: TRBV7-9
D: TRBD1
size: many
CDR3: CASSPRDRVYEQYF
DNA: TGTGCCAGCAGCCCCCGGGACAGGGTTTACGAGCAGTACTTC

J: TRBJ2-7
V: TRBV28
D: -
size: -
CDR3: CASRKGGSSYEQYF
DNA: TGTGCCAGCAGAAAAGGGGGATCTTCCTACGAGCAGTACTTC

J: TRBJ1-5
V: TRBV19
D: -
size: many
CDR3: CASNRQLSNQPQHF
DNA: TGTGCCAGTAATCGACAATTAAGCAATCAGCCCCAGCATTTT

J: TRBJ2-7
V: TRBV6-6
D: -
size: -
CDR3: CASSYSEAYEQYF
DNA: TGTGCCAGCAGTTACTCAGAGGCCTACGAGCAGTACTTC

J: TRBJ1-1
V: TRBV11-2
D: -
size: -
CDR3: CASRWGGTNTEAFF
DNA: TGTGCCAGCAGGTGGGGGGGGACGAACACTGAAGCTTTCTTT

J: TRBJ1-1
V: TRBV6-1
D: -
size: many
CDR3: CAARSTGMNTEAFF
DNA: TGTGCCGCACGATCGACAGGCATGAACACTGAAGCTTTCTTT

J: TRBJ1-1
V: TRBV7-3
D: -
size: many
CDR3: CASSLPQGPGTEAFF
DNA: TGTGCCAGCAGCTTACCTCAGGGGCCGGGGACTGAAGCTTTCTTT

J: TRBJ2-1
V: TRBV7-9
D: -
size: medium-sized
CDR3: CASSAPTSYGEQFF
DNA: TGTGCCAGCAGCGCTCCGACATCCTACGGTGAGCAGTTCTTC

J: TRBJ2-3
V: TRBV7-4
D: TRBD1
size: -
CDR3: CASSLVLSHTRFRQGSTDTQYF
DNA: TGTGCCAGCAGCTTAGTTCTATCCCACACACGATTCCGACAGGGATCTACAGATACGCAGTATTTT

J: TRBJ2-2
V: TRBV29-1
D: -
size: many
CDR3: CSVDSANTGELFF
DNA: TGCAGCGTAGACAGTGCGAACACCGGGGAGCTGTTTTTT

J: TRBJ1-5
V: TRBV2
D: -
size: many
CDR3: CASSERAVIQPQHF
DNA: TGTGCCAGCAGTGAACGGGCAGTTATTCAGCCCCAGCATTTT

J: TRBJ1-1
V: TRBV7-9
D: TRBD1
size: many
CDR3: CASSPPRTGKSLEAFF
DNA: TGTGCCAGCAGCCCTCCCCGGACAGGGAAATCGCTTGAAGCTTTCTTT

J: TRBJ1-6
V: TRBV18
D: -
size: many
CDR3: CASSPTDTNNSPLHF
DNA: TGTGCCAGCTCACCGACGGACACAAATAATTCACCCCTCCACTTT

J: TRBJ2-1
V: TRBV5-1
D: -
size: few
CDR3: CASSIEGGSYNEQFF
DNA: TGCGCCAGCAGTATAGAGGGGGGCTCCTACAATGAGCAGTTCTTC

J: TRBJ2-7
V: TRBV20-1
D: -
size: few
CDR3: CSARGRDGYEQYF
DNA: TGCAGTGCTAGAGGCAGGGATGGGTACGAGCAGTACTTC

J: TRBJ2-1
V: TRBV7-2
D: TRBD1
size: many
CDR3: CASSGQGRTQFF
DNA: TGTGCCAGCAGCGGACAGGGAAGGACGCAGTTCTTC

J: TRBJ2-5
V: TRBV6-1
D: TRBD1
size: -
CDR3: CASSPWTGEETQYF
DNA: TGTGCCAGCAGTCCCTGGACAGGGGAGGAGACCCAGTACTTC

J: TRBJ2-3
V: TRBV29-1
D: -
size: -
CDR3: CSVEPGERTTDTQYF
DNA: TGCAGCGTTGAACCGGGGGAACGTACCACAGATACGCAGTATTTT

J: TRBJ2-2
V: TRBV20-1
D: -
size: -
CDR3: CSARGWNTGELFF
DNA: TGCAGTGCTAGGGGGTGGAACACCGGGGAGCTGTTTTTT

J: TRBJ2-7
V: TRBV28
D: TRBD1
size: large
CDR3: CASSLVLRDRVHEQYF
DNA: TGTGCCAGCAGTTTGGTACTCCGGGACAGGGTCCACGAGCAGTACTTC

J: TRBJ2-3
V: TRBV4-1
D: -
size: few
CDR3: CASSQHPIASDTQYF
DNA: TGCGCCAGCAGCCAGCACCCTATAGCGTCAGATACGCAGTATTTT

J: TRBJ1-1
V: TRBV12-3/TRBV12-4
D: -
size: few
CDR3: CASSLRGYTEAFF
DNA: TGTGCCAGCAGTTTACGAGGGTACACTGAAGCTTTCTTT

J: TRBJ1-1
V: TRBV18
D: -
size: many
CDR3: CASSRRTEGGGTEAFF
DNA: TGTGCCAGCTCACGCCGGACAGAGGGAGGTGGCACTGAAGCTTTCTTT